The 32 T cell receptor beta chains reported below all come from one sample, sequenced in a study of shared clonotypes between healthy human individuals. Here immunoSEQ multiplex PCR was the method, and the copy in TCRdb shows in-frame clones only, minus some. This sample has about 2.4 million clones, with 93% found just once. Material for sequencing was naive CD4+ T cells from PBMCs. The subset: CD45RA+ positively selected. The receptors stem from a man aged 18 to 29 in good health. Some clones in this sample may be carry-over from other donors' samples.

The chain joins TRBV7-3 to TRBJ2-1, with D perhaps matching TRBD2 (6 bases). The V gene lost 0 bases and the J gene lost 2 bases, with 11 bases spanning the gap. Germline CDR1 SGHTA, CDR2 FQGTGA. The length of the CDR3 is 16 residues. In DNA, the CDR3 is TGTGCCAGCAGCTTAACGGGGACTCCCCCCTACAATGAGCAGTTCTTC. Translation: CASSLTGTPPYNEQFF.

This clone was seen once. The chain uses TRBV5-6 and TRBJ1-3; D gene uncertain. The germline V gene has CDR1 SGHDT and CDR2 YYEEEE. The CDR3 consists of 14 residues. Deletions cut 0 bases from V and 4 bases from J, with 8 bases between. CDR3 loop: CASSLEPEGNTIYF. As DNA, the CDR3 is TGTGCCAGCAGCTTGGAACCTGAGGGAAACACCATATATTTT.

The rearrangement uses TRBV7-9 and TRBJ1-4, with a tentative D call TRBD1 (5 bases). Germline assignment: CDR1 SEHNR and CDR2 FQNEAQ (reference sequence). Trimming took 8 bases from V and 8 from J, leaving 18 bases between them. This CDR3 is 14 amino acids long. This chain's CDR3 is CASLTDSEGEKLFF. For the CDR3, the DNA is TGTGCCAGCCTGACCGACAGTGAGGGGGAAAAACTGTTTTTT.

Remarks on this clone: This sample includes further DNA sequences coding for the same CDR3. The CDR3 region is CASSLAGAQETQYF. The CDR3 DNA sequence: TGCGCCAGCAGCTTGGCCGGTGCACAAGAGACCCAGTACTTC. The chain carries TRBV5-1 and TRBJ2-5, with D unclear. The CDR3 is made up of 14 amino acids. V was clipped by 0 bases and J by 2 bases, with 8 bases between them. Germline assignment: CDR1 SGHRS and CDR2 YFSETQ.

This chain uses TRBV18 with TRBJ2-7; D remains ambiguous. The V end was cut by 3 bases, the J end by 5 bases, with 8 bases between. Germline lookup yields CDR1 KGHSH and CDR2 LQKENI. This CDR3 comprises 12 residues. CDR3 protein: CASSPVRNEQYF. DNA for the CDR3: TGTGCCAGCTCACCGGTCAGGAACGAGCAGTACTTC.

This chain links TRBV19 with TRBJ2-5, with 9 bases that match TRBD2. Germline V gene lookup returns CDR1 LNHDA and CDR2 SQIVND (reference sequence). The junction had 12 bases not matched to a gene; V was cut back by 5 bases and J by 5 bases. The CDR3 totals 16 residues. CDR3 coding DNA: TGTGCCAGTAGTCGGAGCGGGGGGACCGGGAGTGAGACCCAGTACTTC. Translation: CASSRSGGTGSETQYF.

This chain joins TRBV7-2 and TRBJ1-1; 7 positions agree with TRBD1. The germline gives CDR1 SGHTA, CDR2 FQGNSA. The CDR3 length is 16 residues. The V gene end was trimmed by 5 bases and the J gene end by 9 bases; junction bases not matched to a gene: 18. CDR3 in amino acids: CASSPRGGAGGVQAFF. The CDR3 DNA reads TGTGCCAGCAGCCCCCGGGGGGGGGCAGGGGGGGTCCAAGCTTTCTTT.

The CDR3 nucleotides read TGTGCCAGCTCCTCGCTAGGGACAGGGAGCCCCTACGAGCAGTACTTC. Protein: CASSSLGTGSPYEQYF. V is TRBV18 and J is TRBJ2-7; 9 nucleotides align to TRBD1. This CDR3 comprises 16 residues. The junction had 11 bases not matched to a gene; V was cut back by 6 bases and J by 2 bases. The germline V gene encodes CDR1 KGHSH and CDR2 LQKENI.

This clone has more than one count but fewer than ten. The CDR3 protein is CASSIRAGYGTEAFF. CDR3 nucleotides: TGTGCCAGTAGTATTCGGGCAGGGTATGGCACTGAAGCTTTCTTT. This sequence joins TRBV19 and TRBJ1-1, with D tentatively TRBD1 (5 bases). CDR1 is LNHDA, CDR2 SQIVND, per germline (reference sequence). V gave up 3 bases and J gave up 4 bases, with 15 bases separating them. This CDR3 contains 15 residues. Looking up the rest from reference TRBV19 and TRBJ1-1 gives the full variable domain: DGGITQSPKYLFRKEGQNVTLSCEQNLNHDAMYWYRQDPGQGLRLIYYSQIVNDFQKGDIAEGYSVSREKKESFPLTVTSAQKNPTAFYLCASSIRAGYGTEAFFGQGTRLTVV.

The chain is built from TRBV27 and TRBJ1-2, with D uncertain. Germline V CDR1 and CDR2: MNHEY, SMNVEV (reference sequence). Trimming removed 6 bases at V and 8 bases at J, with 13 bases between. The CDR3 contains 12 residues. In DNA form, the CDR3 reads TGTGCCAGCAGATCGGAGTCCGGAGGCTACACCTTC. This translates into CASRSESGGYTF.

This clone appeared once. The gene calls are TRBV5-1 and TRBJ1-3; TRBD1 is a possible D gene (5 bases). V lost 4 bases and J 0 bases, leaving 14 bases between the germline ends. Germline CDR1 SGHRS, CDR2 YFSETQ. The CDR3 runs 16 residues. CDR3 sequence (DNA): TGCGCCAGCAGCGAGGGACGGCGAGTCTCTGGAAACACCATATATTTT. Translated: CASSEGRRVSGNTIYF.

V gene TRBV6-4 combines with J gene TRBJ2-1; 11 positions agree with TRBD1. CDR3 length equals 15 residues. The ends lost 4 bases at V and 5 bases at J; junction bases unmatched: 4. The germline V gene has CDR1 MRHNA and CDR2 SNTAGT. The CDR3 loop reads CASSGTGGGNNEQFF. CDR3 bases: TGTGCCAGCAGTGGGACAGGGGGCGGGAACAATGAGCAGTTCTTC.

This clone was observed once. This chain connects TRBV7-9 to TRBJ1-4, with 8 bases that match TRBD1. The V and J ends lost 5 bases and 8 bases, in that order; junction bases with no gene match: 10. Germline lookup yields CDR1 SEHNR and CDR2 FQNEAQ (reference sequence). The CDR3 is 15 residues long. In DNA form, the CDR3 reads TGTGCCAGCAGCCCGCGACAGGGGCTTATGGAAAAACTGTTTTTT. This gives the protein CASSPRQGLMEKLFF. Complete variable domain (other parts from reference TRBV7-9 and TRBJ1-4): DTGVSQNPRHKITKRGQNVTFRCDPISEHNRLYWYRQTLGQGPEFLTYFQNEAQLEKSRLLSDRFSAERPKGSFSTLEIQRTEQGDSAMYLCASSPRQGLMEKLFFGSGTQLSVL.

The rearrangement links TRBV9 to TRBJ1-2; possibly TRBD1 for D (5 bases). This CDR3 comprises 17 residues. Trimming pared 0 bases from V and 4 bases from J, leaving 19 bases between. Germline CDR1 reads SGDLS; CDR2 reads YYNGEE. CDR3 DNA sequence: TGTGCCAGCAGCGTAGAGCCCGGGCTGGGGGGAAGCTATGGCTACACCTTC. Translating gives CASSVEPGLGGSYGYTF.

This chain connects TRBV4-3 to TRBJ2-1; D is unresolved. The CDR3 is 15 residues long. Trimming pared 0 bases from V and 0 bases from J, leaving 6 bases between. Germline V gene lookup returns CDR1 LGHNA and CDR2 YSLEER. The CDR3 bases are TGCGCCAGCAGCCAAGAGCTGAGCTCCTACAATGAGCAGTTCTTC. Encoded protein: CASSQELSSYNEQFF.

The rearrangement links TRBV6-4 to TRBJ1-2; no clear D. CDR1 is MRHNA, CDR2 SNTAGT, per germline. There are 12 residues in the CDR3. Between the trimmed V and J ends, which lost 2 bases and 4 bases, there was a span of 5 bases. The CDR3 protein is CASSDNSYGYTF. CDR3 DNA: TGTGCCAGCAGTGACAACAGCTATGGCTACACCTTC.

This chain connects TRBV9 to TRBJ1-3, with 8 bases matching TRBD1. CDR1 and CDR2 from the germline V gene are SGDLS and YYNGEE. Unmatched junction bases numbered 14, after V lost 7 bases and J lost 8 bases. The CDR3 is 15 residues long. The CDR3 DNA is TGTGCCAGCTCCAGACTGGGGCAGGGGGCTTACACCATATATTTT. Residues: CASSRLGQGAYTIYF.

V usage is TRBV18 and J usage is TRBJ2-2, with 12 bases matching TRBD1. CDR1 is KGHSH, CDR2 LQKENI, per germline. CDR3 length equals 17 residues. J lost 9 bases, V lost 2 bases, and 10 bases had no gene match. DNA of the CDR3: TGTGCCAGCTCACCAAATTTCGGGACAGGGGGCTCCCGGGAGCTGTTTTTT. It is translated as CASSPNFGTGGSRELFF.

The rearrangement joins TRBV29-1 to TRBJ2-6; D gene uncertain. The germline V gene encodes CDR1 SQVTM and CDR2 ANQGSEA. The CDR3 runs to 15 residues. V was cut by 6 bases and J by 2 bases, with 14 bases left in between. CDR3 in DNA: TGCAGCGTGTTGATTAGACGGCCTGGGGCCAACGTCCTGACTTTC. It is translated as CSVLIRRPGANVLTF.

The chain recombines TRBV28 with TRBJ1-1; perhaps TRBD1 as D (5 bases). The germline CDR1 and CDR2 sequences are MDHEN and SYDVKM. The CDR3 runs 17 residues. V lost 5 bases and J 0 bases, leaving 19 bases between the germline ends. This CDR3 reads CASSAPGRGGMNTEAFF. CDR3 nucleotide sequence: TGTGCCAGCAGTGCACCGGGACGCGGGGGAATGAACACTGAAGCTTTCTTT.

The chain links TRBV29-1 to TRBJ2-1; 11 positions match TRBD1. The CDR3 consists of 13 residues. CDR1 and CDR2 (germline): SQVTM, ANQGSEA. V lost 6 bases and J lost 6; bases outside the gene matches: 4. The CDR3 loop reads CSVLGTGGNEQFF. CDR3 in DNA: TGCAGCGTCCTTGGGACAGGGGGCAATGAGCAGTTCTTC.

The genes are TRBV6-6 and TRBJ2-7; TRBD2 matches 7 bases. Germline V gene lookup returns CDR1 MNHNY and CDR2 SVGAGI (reference sequence). The CDR3 runs 15 residues. The V and J ends lost 4 bases and 0 bases, in that order; junction bases with no gene match: 6. This CDR3 is CASSSLAVSSYEQYF. Written as DNA, the CDR3 is TGTGCCAGCAGTTCCCTAGCGGTCAGCTCCTACGAGCAGTACTTC.

The chain couples TRBV7-6 to TRBJ2-7, with TRBD2 as a possible D gene (6 bases). V was shortened by 4 bases and J by 6 bases, with 19 bases between the two germline ends. The CDR3 loop spans 15 amino acids. The V gene's germline CDR1 is SGHVS and CDR2 FNYEAQ. The CDR3 here is CASSSKGGVSSEQYF. Written as DNA, the CDR3 is TGTGCCAGCAGCTCGAAAGGAGGGGTGTCTAGCGAGCAGTACTTC.

The chain links TRBV25-1 to TRBJ2-2; 10 bases align to TRBD2. Germline assignment: CDR1 MGHDK and CDR2 SYGVNS. V was pared by 7 bases and J by 7 bases, with 6 bases of the junction left unmatched. The CDR3 is 14 amino acids. CDR3 amino acids: CASTKGLASGELFF. CDR3 nucleotide sequence: TGTGCCAGCACCAAGGGACTAGCGAGCGGGGAGCTGTTTTTT.

V is TRBV28 and J is TRBJ2-7, with D perhaps matching TRBD1 or TRBD2 (5 bases each). The V and J ends lost 0 bases and 4 bases respectively, with 13 bases between them. The CDR3 spans 15 residues. CDR1 and CDR2 from the germline V gene are MDHEN and SYDVKM. Here the CDR3 reads CASSLWSGPGYEQYF. The CDR3 DNA reads as TGTGCCAGCAGTTTATGGTCGGGACCGGGATACGAGCAGTACTTC.

This clone was detected only once. Other DNA sequences in the sample encode the same CDR3. This chain links TRBV27 with TRBJ2-6; D is unclear. CDR1 MNHEY and CDR2 SMNVEV come from the germline V gene (reference sequence). CDR3 length: 14 amino acids. The V and J ends lost 1 base and 4 bases respectively, with 5 bases between them. CDR3 in amino acids: CASSLYSGANVLTF. Written as DNA, the CDR3 is TGTGCCAGCAGTTTATATTCCGGGGCCAACGTCCTGACTTTC.

The chain links TRBV10-3 to TRBJ1-2; D not resolved. This CDR3 comprises 14 residues. V was clipped by 6 bases and J by 0 bases, with 11 bases between them. Germline V gene sequence: CDR1 ENHRY, CDR2 SYGVKD. The CDR3 here is CAIRGILTNYGYTF. The CDR3 DNA reads TGTGCCATCAGGGGAATACTAACTAACTATGGCTACACCTTC.

The chain couples TRBV4-2 to TRBJ2-2, with TRBD2 matching over 9 bases. V lost 0 bases to trimming and J lost 3 bases; unmatched junction nucleotides: 8. The V gene's germline CDR1 is LGHNA and CDR2 YNFKEQ. The CDR3 runs 18 residues. Written as DNA, the CDR3 is TGTGCCAGCAGCCAAGATGGGCTAGCGGGACTCTACACCGGGGAGCTGTTTTTT. Its translation is CASSQDGLAGLYTGELFF.

This rearrangement joins TRBV5-4 to TRBJ2-1; D perhaps matches TRBD2 (7 bases). Germline CDR1 and CDR2: SGHNT and YYREEE (reference sequence). V lost 4 bases to trimming and J lost 0 bases, with 14 bases between them. The CDR3 loop spans 16 amino acids. The chain's CDR3 is CASSLSGGLSYNEQFF. For the CDR3, the DNA is TGTGCCAGCAGCCTGTCCGGGGGGCTCTCCTACAATGAGCAGTTCTTC.

The chain uses TRBV27 and TRBJ2-3; D is perhaps TRBD1 or TRBD2 (5 bases each). The length of the CDR3 is 14 residues. The ends were cut back, 3 bases at V and 2 bases at J, with 9 bases in the middle. The germline V gene encodes CDR1 MNHEY and CDR2 SMNVEV (reference sequence). The CDR3 is CASSFTGLTDTQYF. CDR3 in DNA: TGTGCCAGCAGTTTCACAGGACTCACAGATACGCAGTATTTT.

V usage is TRBV28 and J usage is TRBJ1-1; TRBD1 might be the D (6 bases). There are 13 residues in the CDR3. Germline V lookup: CDR1 MDHEN, CDR2 SYDVKM. Trimming pared 3 bases from V and 7 bases from J, leaving 12 bases between. The CDR3 nucleotides read TGTGCCAGCAGTTTCTACCGAGGGGGTGAAGCTTTCTTT. It encodes CASSFYRGGEAFF.

The chain is built from TRBV7-2 and TRBJ1-2; D gene ambiguous. Germline V lookup: CDR1 SGHTA, CDR2 FQGNSA. V was pared by 0 bases and J by 3 bases, with 8 bases between. The length of the CDR3 is 14 residues. CDR3 sequence (DNA): TGTGCCAGCAGCTTAGCGATTGGAGACTATGGCTACACCTTC. Its translation: CASSLAIGDYGYTF.